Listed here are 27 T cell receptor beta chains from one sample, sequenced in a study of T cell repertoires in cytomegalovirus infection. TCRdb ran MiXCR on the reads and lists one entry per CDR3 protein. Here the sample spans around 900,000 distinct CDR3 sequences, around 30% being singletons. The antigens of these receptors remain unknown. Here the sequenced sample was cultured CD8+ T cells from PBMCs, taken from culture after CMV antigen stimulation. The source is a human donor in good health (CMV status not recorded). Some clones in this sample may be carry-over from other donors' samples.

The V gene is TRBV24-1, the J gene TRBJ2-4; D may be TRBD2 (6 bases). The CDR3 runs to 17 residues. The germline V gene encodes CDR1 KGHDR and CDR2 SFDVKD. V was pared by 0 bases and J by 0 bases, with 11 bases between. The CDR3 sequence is CATSDLRRDGAKNIQYF. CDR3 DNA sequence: TGTGCCACCAGTGATTTGAGGCGGGATGGAGCCAAAAACATTCAGTACTTC.

CDR3 bases: TGCGCCAGCAGCTTGGACGATAGATTACCCTCCTACGAGCAGTACTTC. It specifies CASSLDDRLPSYEQYF. The V gene is TRBV5-1, the J gene TRBJ2-7; D gene uncertain. The germline V gene encodes CDR1 SGHRS and CDR2 YFSETQ. The CDR3 runs 16 residues. The V gene lost 0 bases and the J gene lost 0 bases, with 13 bases spanning the gap.

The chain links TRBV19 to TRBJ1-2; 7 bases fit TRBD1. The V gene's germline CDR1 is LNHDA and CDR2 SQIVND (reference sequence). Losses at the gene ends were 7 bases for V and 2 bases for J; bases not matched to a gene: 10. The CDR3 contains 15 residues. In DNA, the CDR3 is TGTGCCAGTAATACAGGGGCGGCGTGGAACTATGGCTACACCTTC. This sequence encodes CASNTGAAWNYGYTF.

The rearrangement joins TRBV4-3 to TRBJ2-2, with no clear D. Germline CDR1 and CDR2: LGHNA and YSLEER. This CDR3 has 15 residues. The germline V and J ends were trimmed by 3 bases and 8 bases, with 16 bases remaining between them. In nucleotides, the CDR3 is TGCGCCAGCAGCCACCCGACGATGCGTGGGGGGGAGCTGTTTTTT. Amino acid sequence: CASSHPTMRGGELFF.

The CDR3 nucleotides read TGCAGCGTTGGGGCGTCTGTAGGGCGGGGGGTCCGCAATGAGCAGTTCTTC. Its translation: CSVGASVGRGVRNEQFF. The chain carries TRBV29-1 and TRBJ2-1; 8 nucleotides align to TRBD2. This CDR3 comprises 17 residues. The V and J ends lost 4 bases and 6 bases, in that order; junction bases with no gene match: 17. Germline CDR1 is SQVTM and CDR2 is ANQGSEA.

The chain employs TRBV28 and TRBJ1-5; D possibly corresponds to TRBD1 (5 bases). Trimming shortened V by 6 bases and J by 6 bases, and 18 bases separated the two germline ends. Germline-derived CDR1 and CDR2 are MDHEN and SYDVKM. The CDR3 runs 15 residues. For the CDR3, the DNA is TGTGCCAGCAGCCCTACCCCGGGGGGGATTCAGCCCCAGCATTTT. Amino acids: CASSPTPGGIQPQHF.

The CDR3 is CASSEASGGFSYEQYV. Here the CDR3 DNA reads TGTGCCAGCAGTGAAGCAAGCGGGGGCTTCTCCTACGAGCAGTACGTC. This chain links TRBV2 with TRBJ2-7; the match to TRBD2 covers 8 bases. After removal of 0 bases from V and 0 bases from J, the junction contained 4 bases not matched to a gene. CDR3 size: 16 residues. Germline V gene sequence: CDR1 SNHLY, CDR2 FYNNEI.

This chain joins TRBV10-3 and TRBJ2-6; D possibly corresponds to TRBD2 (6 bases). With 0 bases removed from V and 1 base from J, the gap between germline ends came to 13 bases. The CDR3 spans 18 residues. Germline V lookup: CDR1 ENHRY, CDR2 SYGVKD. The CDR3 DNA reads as TGTGCCATCAGTGAGTCGGAGGGGAGCGAATCTGGGGCCAACGTCCTGACTTTC. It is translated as CAISESEGSESGANVLTF.

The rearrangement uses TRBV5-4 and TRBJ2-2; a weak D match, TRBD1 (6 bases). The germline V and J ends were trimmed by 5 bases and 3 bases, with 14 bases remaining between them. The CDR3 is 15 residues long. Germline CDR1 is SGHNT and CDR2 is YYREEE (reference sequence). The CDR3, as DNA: TGTGCCAGCAGAACAGGGTGGGGAGACACCGGGGAGCTGTTTTTT. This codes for CASRTGWGDTGELFF.

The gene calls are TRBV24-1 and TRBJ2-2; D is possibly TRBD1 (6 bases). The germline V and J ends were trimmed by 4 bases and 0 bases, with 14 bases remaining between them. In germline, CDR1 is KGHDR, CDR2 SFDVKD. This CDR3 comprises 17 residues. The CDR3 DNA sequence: TGTGCCACCAGTGACGCTAAAGACAGGACGAACACCGGGGAGCTGTTTTTT. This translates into CATSDAKDRTNTGELFF.

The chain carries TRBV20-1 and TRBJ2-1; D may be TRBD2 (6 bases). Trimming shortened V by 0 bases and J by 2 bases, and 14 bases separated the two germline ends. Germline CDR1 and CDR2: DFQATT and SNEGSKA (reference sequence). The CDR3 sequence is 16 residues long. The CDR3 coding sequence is TGCAGTGCTAGAGAGGAACGGGGGAGACCCTACAATGAGCAGTTCTTC. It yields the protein CSAREERGRPYNEQFF.

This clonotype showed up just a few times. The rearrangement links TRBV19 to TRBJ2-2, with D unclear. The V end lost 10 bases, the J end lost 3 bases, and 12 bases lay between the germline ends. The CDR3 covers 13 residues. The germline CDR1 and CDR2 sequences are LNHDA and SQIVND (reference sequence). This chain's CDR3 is CATISLDTGELFF. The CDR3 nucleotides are TGTGCCACCATCTCACTCGACACCGGGGAGCTGTTTTTT.

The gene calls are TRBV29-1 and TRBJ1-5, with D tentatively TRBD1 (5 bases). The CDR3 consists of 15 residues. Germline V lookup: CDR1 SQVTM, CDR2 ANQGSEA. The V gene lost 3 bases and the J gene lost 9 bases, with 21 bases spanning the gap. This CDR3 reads CSVEPPSDGTRPQHF. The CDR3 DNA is TGCAGCGTTGAGCCCCCAAGCGACGGGACTCGGCCCCAGCATTTT. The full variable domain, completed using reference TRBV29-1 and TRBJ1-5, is SAVISQKPSRDICQRGTSLTIQCQVDSQVTMMFWYRQQPGQSLTLIATANQGSEATYESGFVIDKFPISRPNLTFSTLTVSNMSPEDSSIYLCSVEPPSDGTRPQHFGDGTRLSIL.

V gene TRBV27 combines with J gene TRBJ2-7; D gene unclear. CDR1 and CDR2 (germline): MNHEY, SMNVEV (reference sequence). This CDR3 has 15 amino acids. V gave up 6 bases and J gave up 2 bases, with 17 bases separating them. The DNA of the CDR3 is TGTGCCAGCAGAATGGACGGTTCCTCCCCCTACGAGCAGTACTTC. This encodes CASRMDGSSPYEQYF.

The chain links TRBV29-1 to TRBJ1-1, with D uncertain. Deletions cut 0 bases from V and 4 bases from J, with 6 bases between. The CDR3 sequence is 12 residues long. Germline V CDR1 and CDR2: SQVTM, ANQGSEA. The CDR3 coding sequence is TGCAGCGTTGAAGAGAGGGTCACTGAAGCTTTCTTT. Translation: CSVEERVTEAFF.

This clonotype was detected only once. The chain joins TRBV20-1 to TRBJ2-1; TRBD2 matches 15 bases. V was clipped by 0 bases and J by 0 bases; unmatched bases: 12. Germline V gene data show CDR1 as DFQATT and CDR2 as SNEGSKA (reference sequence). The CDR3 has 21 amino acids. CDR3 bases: TGCAGTGCTAGAGATAACGCGCCCGGGACTAGCGGGGGGAGCTCCTACAATGAGCAGTTCTTC. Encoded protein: CSARDNAPGTSGGSSYNEQFF.

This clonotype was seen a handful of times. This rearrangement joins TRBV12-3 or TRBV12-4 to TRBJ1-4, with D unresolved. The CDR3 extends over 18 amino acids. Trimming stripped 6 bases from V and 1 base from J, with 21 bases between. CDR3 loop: CASSILIEGGQTNEKLFF. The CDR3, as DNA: TGTGCCAGCAGCATACTCATCGAGGGAGGCCAAACTAATGAAAAACTGTTTTTT.

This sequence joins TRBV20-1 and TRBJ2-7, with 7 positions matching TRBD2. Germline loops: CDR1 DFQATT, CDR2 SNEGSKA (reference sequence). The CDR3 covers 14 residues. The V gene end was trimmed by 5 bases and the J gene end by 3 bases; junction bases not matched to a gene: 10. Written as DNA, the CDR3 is TGCAGTGCTCCAAGCTGGGGGGGAGGCTACGAGCAGTACTTC. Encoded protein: CSAPSWGGGYEQYF.

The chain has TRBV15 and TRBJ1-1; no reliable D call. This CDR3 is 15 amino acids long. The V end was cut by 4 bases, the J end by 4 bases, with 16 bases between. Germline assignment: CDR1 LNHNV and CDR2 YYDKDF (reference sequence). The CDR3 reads CATSIIWGSGTEAFF. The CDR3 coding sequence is TGTGCCACCAGCATCATTTGGGGTTCCGGCACTGAAGCTTTCTTT.

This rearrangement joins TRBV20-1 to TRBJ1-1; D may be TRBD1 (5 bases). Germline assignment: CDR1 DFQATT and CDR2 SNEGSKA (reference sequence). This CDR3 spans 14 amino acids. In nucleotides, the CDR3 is TGCGGACTATCGACAGAACGCATGAACACTGAAGCTTTCTTT. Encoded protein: CGLSTERMNTEAFF.

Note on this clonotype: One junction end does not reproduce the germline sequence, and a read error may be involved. CDR3 sequence: CASCQFPSLNTGELFF. CDR3 DNA sequence: TGCGCCAGCTGCCAATTCCCGAGCTTGAACACCGGGGAGCTGTTTTTT. The chain has TRBV4-3 and TRBJ2-2; D unresolved. Germline values: CDR1 LGHNA, CDR2 YSLEER. There are 16 residues in the CDR3.

The CDR3 region has the DNA TGTGCCGGAGGTAGCAATCAGCCCCAGCATTTT. Translated: CAGGSNQPQHF. The chain recombines TRBV6-6 with TRBJ1-5, with D unclear. V lost 11 bases to trimming and J lost 0 bases, with 5 bases between them. CDR3 length: 11 residues. Germline V gives CDR1 MNHNY, CDR2 SVGAGI (reference sequence).

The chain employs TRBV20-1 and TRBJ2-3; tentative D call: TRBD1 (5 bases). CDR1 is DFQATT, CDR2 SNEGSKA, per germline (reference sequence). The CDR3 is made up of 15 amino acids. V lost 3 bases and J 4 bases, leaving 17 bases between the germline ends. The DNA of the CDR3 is TGCAGTGCTAGTTTGGCAGGGATGGTGGCAGATACGCAGTATTTT. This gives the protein CSASLAGMVADTQYF.

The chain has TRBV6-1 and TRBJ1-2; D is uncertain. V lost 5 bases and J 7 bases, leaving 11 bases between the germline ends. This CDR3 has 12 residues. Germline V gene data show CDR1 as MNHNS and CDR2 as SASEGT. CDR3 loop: CASSLAGLGYTF. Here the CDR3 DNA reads TGTGCCAGCAGTCTGGCAGGTCTTGGCTACACCTTC.

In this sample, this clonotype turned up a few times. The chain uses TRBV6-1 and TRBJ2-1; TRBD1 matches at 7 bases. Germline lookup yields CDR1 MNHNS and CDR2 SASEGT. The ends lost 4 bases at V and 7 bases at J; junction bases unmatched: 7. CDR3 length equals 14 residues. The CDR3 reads CASSGGQLYNEQFF. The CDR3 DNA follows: TGTGCCAGCAGTGGGGGACAGTTGTATAATGAGCAGTTCTTC.

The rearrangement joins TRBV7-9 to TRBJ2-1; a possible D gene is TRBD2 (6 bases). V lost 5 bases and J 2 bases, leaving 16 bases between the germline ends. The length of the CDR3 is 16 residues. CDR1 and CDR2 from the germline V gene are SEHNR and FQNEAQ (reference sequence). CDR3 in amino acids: CASSRKPSEAYNEQFF. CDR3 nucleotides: TGTGCCAGCAGCAGAAAGCCTAGCGAGGCCTACAATGAGCAGTTCTTC.

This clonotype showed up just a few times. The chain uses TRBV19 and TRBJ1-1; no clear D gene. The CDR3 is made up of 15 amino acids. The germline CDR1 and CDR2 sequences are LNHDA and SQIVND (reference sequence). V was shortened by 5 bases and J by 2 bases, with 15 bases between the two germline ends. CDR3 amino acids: CASSWEGYQNTEAFF. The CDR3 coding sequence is TGTGCCAGTAGTTGGGAGGGTTACCAAAACACTGAAGCTTTCTTT.